The 15 T cell receptor beta chains in this list originate from one sample, sequenced in a study of OX40 agonist ivuxolimab in advanced cancers. TCRdb keeps only in-frame clones here, not all; method: immunoSEQ multiplex PCR. This repertoire shows some 86,000 clones, about 90% found once; its top ten account for roughly 9.4%. The sequences come from CD4+ or CD8+ T cells sorted from blood, collected in a trial of the OX40 agonist ivuxolimab. Source of these receptors: an adult with an advanced solid tumor such as melanoma, head and neck, liver or kidney cancer.

This rearrangement joins TRBV29-1 to TRBJ2-2; no definite D call. V was shortened by 0 bases and J by 6 bases, with 8 bases between the two germline ends. Germline V gene lookup returns CDR1 SQVTM and CDR2 ANQGSEA. CDR3 length: 13 amino acids. As DNA, the CDR3 is TGCAGCGTTGAAGATCGGAAACCCGGGGAGCTGTTTTTT. Encoded protein: CSVEDRKPGELFF.

V usage is TRBV6-1 and J usage is TRBJ1-2, with 7 bases identical to TRBD1. The J segment lost 8 bases and the V segment lost 0 bases, leaving 9 bases of the junction unmatched. Germline V gene data show CDR1 as MNHNS and CDR2 as SASEGT. The CDR3 runs to 15 residues. In DNA form, the CDR3 reads TGTGCCAGCAGTGAAGCAGACAGGGTGTCGTTGGGCTACACCTTC. This sequence encodes CASSEADRVSLGYTF.

The chain links TRBV5-1 to TRBJ2-7; 11 positions match TRBD2. Germline V gene sequence: CDR1 SGHRS, CDR2 YFSETQ. The trim removed 2 bases at V and 0 bases at J, leaving 10 bases unmatched. CDR3 length: 18 residues. CDR3 sequence reads: CASSFGTSGTLSSYEQYF. CDR3 in DNA: TGCGCCAGCAGCTTCGGGACTAGCGGTACCTTGAGCTCCTACGAGCAGTACTTC.

The chain uses TRBV27 and TRBJ2-7; 9 bases agree with TRBD1. Germline V gene lookup returns CDR1 MNHEY and CDR2 SMNVEV (reference sequence). The V and J ends lost 4 bases and 5 bases, in that order; junction bases with no gene match: 6. CDR3 size: 14 residues. In DNA, the CDR3 is TGTGCCAGCAGTTCCGCAGGGACAGGGAACGAGCAGTACTTC. Amino acid sequence: CASSSAGTGNEQYF.

The gene calls are TRBV6-5 and TRBJ1-1, with D perhaps TRBD1 (5 bases). The CDR3 covers 15 residues. V lost 6 bases to trimming and J lost 1 base, with 15 bases between them. Germline V gene sequence: CDR1 MNHEY, CDR2 SVGAGI. Written as DNA, the CDR3 is TGTGCCAGCAGCCTCTCTGGGGGAGCGAACACTGAAGCTTTCTTT. It encodes CASSLSGGANTEAFF.

This chain uses TRBV27 with TRBJ2-7; the D gene is possibly TRBD1 (5 bases). Germline V gives CDR1 MNHEY, CDR2 SMNVEV (reference sequence). V lost 2 bases, J lost 6 bases, and 14 bases lay in between. This CDR3 region has 14 residues. CDR3 sequence: CASSLRPQASEQYF. In DNA, the CDR3 is TGTGCCAGCAGTTTACGTCCACAGGCCTCCGAGCAGTACTTC.

This rearrangement joins TRBV27 to TRBJ1-2; D might be TRBD1 (5 bases). CDR3 size: 12 residues. Germline CDR1 and CDR2: MNHEY and SMNVEV (reference sequence). V was clipped by 6 bases and J by 8 bases, with 13 bases between them. The CDR3, as DNA: TGTGCCAGCAGGGGGGGAACAGGAGGCTACACCTTC. Translated, it gives CASRGGTGGYTF.

The chain recombines TRBV9 with TRBJ2-7; 7 nucleotides align to TRBD2. V gave up 4 bases and J gave up 4 bases; unmatched junction bases: 8. CDR1 is SGDLS, CDR2 YYNGEE, per germline. The CDR3 runs to 14 residues. CDR3 loop: CASSPGGLSYEQYF. CDR3 nucleotide sequence: TGTGCCAGCAGCCCCGGGGGACTATCTTACGAGCAGTACTTC.

J is TRBJ1-5 and V is TRBV4-1; the D is unclear. The CDR3 covers 15 residues. V was cut by 0 bases and J by 5 bases, with 11 bases left in between. Germline values: CDR1 MGHRA, CDR2 YSYEKL. CDR3 protein: CASSQDSGRDQPQHF. In DNA, the CDR3 is TGCGCCAGCAGCCAAGATTCTGGGCGCGATCAGCCCCAGCATTTT.

V is TRBV10-3 and J is TRBJ2-7; 9 nucleotides line up with TRBD1. J gave up 7 bases and V 11 bases, and 12 bases lay outside the gene matches. This CDR3 has 13 amino acids. CDR1 and CDR2 from the germline V gene are ENHRY and SYGVKD. As DNA, the CDR3 is TGTGCCGTGCAACGGGACAGGGTTTTTGAGCAGTACTTC. It codes for CAVQRDRVFEQYF.

This clone showed up just once. V is TRBV6-5 and J is TRBJ2-7, with TRBD1 matching 8 bases. V was pared by 6 bases and J by 4 bases, with 8 bases of the junction left unmatched. The CDR3 has 14 residues. CDR1 is MNHEY and CDR2 is SVGAGI in the germline V gene. The CDR3 nucleotides read TGTGCCAGCAGCCCCGGACAGGGATGGTACGAGCAGTACTTC. The encoded protein is CASSPGQGWYEQYF.

The V and J genes are TRBV30 and TRBJ1-2, with a tentative D call TRBD1 (5 bases). The V gene's germline CDR1 is GTSNPN and CDR2 SVGIG (reference sequence). The V and J ends lost 2 bases and 8 bases respectively, with 15 bases between them. The CDR3 extends over 13 amino acids. CDR3 amino acids: CAWSFTGPDGYTF. In DNA form, the CDR3 reads TGTGCCTGGAGTTTTACGGGACCGGACGGCTACACCTTC.

The V and J genes are TRBV2 and TRBJ2-1, with D possibly being TRBD2 (5 bases). Per germline, CDR1 SNHLY and CDR2 FYNNEI. This CDR3 region has 14 residues. With 6 bases removed from V and 9 bases from J, the gap between germline ends came to 18 bases. CDR3 nucleotide sequence: TGTGCCAGCAGCGAAACTTTCCTAGCAGGTGAGCAGTTCTTC. Translation gives CASSETFLAGEQFF.

This clone is a singleton in its sample. The chain uses TRBV28 and TRBJ1-5; D remains unclear. V lost 5 bases, J lost 1 base, and 6 bases lay in between. This CDR3 has 13 amino acids. Germline lookup yields CDR1 MDHEN and CDR2 SYDVKM. The DNA for the CDR3 is TGTGCCAGCAGTCGGCGGAGCAATCAGCCCCAGCATTTT. Its protein is CASSRRSNQPQHF.

This CDR3 reads CSVEDRAGWGETQYF. CDR3 nucleotides: TGCAGCGTTGAAGATCGGGCAGGGTGGGGCGAGACCCAGTACTTC. The genes are TRBV29-1 and TRBJ2-5; D may be TRBD1 (5 bases). Deletions cut 0 bases from V and 5 bases from J, with 16 bases between. The germline gives CDR1 SQVTM, CDR2 ANQGSEA. This CDR3 comprises 15 residues.